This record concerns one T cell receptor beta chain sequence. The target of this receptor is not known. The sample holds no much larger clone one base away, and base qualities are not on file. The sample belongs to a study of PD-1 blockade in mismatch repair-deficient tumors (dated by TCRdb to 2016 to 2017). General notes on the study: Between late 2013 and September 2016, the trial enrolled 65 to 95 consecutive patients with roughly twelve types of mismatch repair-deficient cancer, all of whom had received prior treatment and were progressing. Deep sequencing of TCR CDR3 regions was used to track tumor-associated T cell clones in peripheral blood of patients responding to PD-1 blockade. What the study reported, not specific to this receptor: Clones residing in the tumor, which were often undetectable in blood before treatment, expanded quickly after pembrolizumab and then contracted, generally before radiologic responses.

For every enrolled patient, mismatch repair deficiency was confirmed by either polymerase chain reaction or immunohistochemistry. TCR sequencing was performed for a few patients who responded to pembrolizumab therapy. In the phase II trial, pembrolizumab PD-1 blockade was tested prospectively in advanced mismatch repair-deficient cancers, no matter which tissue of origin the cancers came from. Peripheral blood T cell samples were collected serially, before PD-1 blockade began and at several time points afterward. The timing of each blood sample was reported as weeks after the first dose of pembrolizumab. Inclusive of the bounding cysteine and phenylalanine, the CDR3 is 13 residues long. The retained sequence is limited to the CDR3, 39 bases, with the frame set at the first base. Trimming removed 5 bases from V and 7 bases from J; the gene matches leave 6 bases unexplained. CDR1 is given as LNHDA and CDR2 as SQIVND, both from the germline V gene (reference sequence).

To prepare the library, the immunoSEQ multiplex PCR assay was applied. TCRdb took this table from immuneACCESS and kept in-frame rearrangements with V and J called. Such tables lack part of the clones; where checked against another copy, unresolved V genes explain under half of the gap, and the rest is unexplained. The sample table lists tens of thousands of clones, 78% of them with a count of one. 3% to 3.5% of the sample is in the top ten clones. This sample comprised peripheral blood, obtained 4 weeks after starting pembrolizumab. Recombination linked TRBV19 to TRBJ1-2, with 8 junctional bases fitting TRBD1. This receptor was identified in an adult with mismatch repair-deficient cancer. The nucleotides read TGTGCCAGTAGTCCCCGGACAGGGTTTGGCTACACCTTC. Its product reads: CASSPRTGFGYTF.